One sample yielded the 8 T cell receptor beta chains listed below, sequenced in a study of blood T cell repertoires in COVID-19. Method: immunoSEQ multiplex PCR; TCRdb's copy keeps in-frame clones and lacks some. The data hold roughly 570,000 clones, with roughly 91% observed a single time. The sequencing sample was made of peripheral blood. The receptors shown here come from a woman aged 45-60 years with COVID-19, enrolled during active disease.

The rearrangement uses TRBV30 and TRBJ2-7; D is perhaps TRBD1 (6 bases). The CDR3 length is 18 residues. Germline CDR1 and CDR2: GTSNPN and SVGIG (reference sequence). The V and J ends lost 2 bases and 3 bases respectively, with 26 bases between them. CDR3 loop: CAWSSEYLLPAGDYEQYF. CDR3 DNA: TGTGCCTGGAGTTCCGAATACCTCCTGCCGGCAGGGGACTACGAGCAGTACTTC.

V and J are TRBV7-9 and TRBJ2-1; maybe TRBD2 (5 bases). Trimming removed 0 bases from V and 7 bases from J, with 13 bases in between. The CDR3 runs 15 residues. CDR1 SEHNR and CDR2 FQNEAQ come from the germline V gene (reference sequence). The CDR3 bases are TGTGCCAGCAGCTTAGCGAACGGGATACGTAATGAGCAGTTCTTC. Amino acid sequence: CASSLANGIRNEQFF.

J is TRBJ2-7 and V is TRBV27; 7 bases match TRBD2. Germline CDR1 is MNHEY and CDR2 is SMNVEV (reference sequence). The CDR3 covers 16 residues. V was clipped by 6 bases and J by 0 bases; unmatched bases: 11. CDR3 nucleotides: TGTGCCAGCAGGGACCCGGGGGGAGCGCCCTCCTACGAGCAGTACTTC. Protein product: CASRDPGGAPSYEQYF.

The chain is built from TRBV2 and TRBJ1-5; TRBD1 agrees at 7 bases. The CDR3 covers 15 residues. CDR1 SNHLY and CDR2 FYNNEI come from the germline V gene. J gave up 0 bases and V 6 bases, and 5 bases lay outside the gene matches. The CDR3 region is CASRGGQNSNQPQHF. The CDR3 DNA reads TGTGCCAGCAGGGGGGGACAGAATAGCAATCAGCCCCAGCATTTT. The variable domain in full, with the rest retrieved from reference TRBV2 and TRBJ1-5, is EPEVTQTPSHQVTQMGQEVILRCVPISNHLYFYWYRQILGQKVEFLVSFYNNEISEKSEIFDDQFSVERPDGSNFTLKIRSTKLEDSAMYFCASRGGQNSNQPQHFGDGTRLSIL.

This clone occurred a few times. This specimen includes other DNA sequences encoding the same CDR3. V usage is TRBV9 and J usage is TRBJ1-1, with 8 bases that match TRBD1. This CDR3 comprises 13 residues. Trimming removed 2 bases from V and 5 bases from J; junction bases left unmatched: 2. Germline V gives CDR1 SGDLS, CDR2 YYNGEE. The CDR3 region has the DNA TGTGCCAGCAGCGTTACAGGGGGTACTGAAGCTTTCTTT. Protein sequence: CASSVTGGTEAFF. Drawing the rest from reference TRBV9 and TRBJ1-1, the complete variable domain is DSGVTQTPKHLITATGQRVTLRCSPRSGDLSVYWYQQSLDQGLQFLIQYYNGEERAKGNILERFSAQQFPDLHSELNLSSLELGDSALYFCASSVTGGTEAFFGQGTRLTVV.

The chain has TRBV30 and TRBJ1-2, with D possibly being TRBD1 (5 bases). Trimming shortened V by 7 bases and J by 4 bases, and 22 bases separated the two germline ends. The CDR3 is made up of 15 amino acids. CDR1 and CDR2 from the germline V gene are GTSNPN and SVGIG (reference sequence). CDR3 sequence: CASTAGDLNGYGYTF. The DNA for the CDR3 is TGTGCCTCCACTGCGGGGGACTTAAACGGCTATGGCTACACCTTC.

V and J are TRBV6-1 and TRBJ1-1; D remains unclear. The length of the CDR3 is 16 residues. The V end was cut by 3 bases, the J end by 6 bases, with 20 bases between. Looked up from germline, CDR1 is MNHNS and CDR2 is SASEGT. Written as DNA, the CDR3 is TGTGCCAGCAGTGAGAGGAGGGCGTCGGGTTACGCTGAAGCTTTCTTT. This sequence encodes CASSERRASGYAEAFF.

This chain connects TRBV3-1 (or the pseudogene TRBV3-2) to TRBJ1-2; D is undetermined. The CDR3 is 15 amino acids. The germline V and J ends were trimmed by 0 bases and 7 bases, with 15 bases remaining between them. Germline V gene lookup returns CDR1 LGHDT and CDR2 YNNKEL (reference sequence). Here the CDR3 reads CASSQDHGGGSGYTF. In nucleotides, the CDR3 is TGTGCCAGCAGCCAAGACCACGGCGGTGGAAGTGGCTACACCTTC.